The clone carrying this T cell receptor beta chain was seen a handful of times. The source of the sample is a study of T cells in Graves' hyperthyroidism and ophthalmopathy. Germline CDR1 and CDR2: DFQATT and SNEGSKA (reference sequence). CDR3 length: 12 residues. V shed 3 bases and J shed 4 bases, with 8 bases lying between them. PBMCs came from around 9.7 ml fresh peripheral blood. Amplification yielded TCR beta CDR3 regions, with RNA transcripts as the source. The HTBI primer set drove a first-round RT-PCR of the TCR CDR3. One entry per CDR3 protein results from TCRdb running MiXCR on the multiplex PCR reads. The sample lists a few hundred thousand distinct CDR3 sequences, under 25% occurring once.

The chain is built from TRBV20-1 and TRBJ2-3, with D possibly TRBD1 on 5 matching bases. The sample taken for sequencing was blood. This clonotype was obtained from a woman in her 70s with Graves' ophthalmopathy. In DNA, the CDR3 is TGCAGTGCTAGGGGGCGTTCAGATACGCAGTATTTT. Translated, it gives CSARGRSDTQYF.